A selection of T cell receptor beta chains follows, all from one sample in a study of T cells in Graves' hyperthyroidism and ophthalmopathy. A single record per CDR3 protein comes from TCRdb applying MiXCR to the multiplex PCR reads. The sample carries about 540,000 distinct CDR3 sequences, approximately 44% recorded once. Sequencing used peripheral blood or thyroid tissue (not recorded which). All receptors come from a woman between 18 and 29 years old with Graves' hyperthyroidism. CDR3s include the opening cysteine and the closing phenylalanine or tryptophan. A D gene is named only where the DNA matches it firmly. The size field is filled for only some rows; it gives once, few, many or a size class.

D	V	size	J	CDR3	DNA
TRBD1	TRBV19	.	TRBJ2-7	CASSLLRDSGYEQYF	TGTGCCAGTAGCCTCTTGAGGGACAGCGGCTACGAGCAGTACTTC
.	TRBV19	.	TRBJ1-4	CASSIKYRVATNEKLFF	TGTGCCAGTAGTATAAAGTATCGGGTGGCAACTAATGAAAAACTGTTTTTT
TRBD1	TRBV27	.	TRBJ1-1	CASSHDRGFTEAFF	TGTGCCAGCAGTCACGACAGGGGGTTCACTGAAGCTTTCTTT
TRBD1	TRBV13	.	TRBJ1-2	CASSLGDRGMKGYTF	TGTGCCAGCAGCTTAGGGGACAGGGGGATGAAGGGCTACACCTTC
.	TRBV15	many	TRBJ1-5	CATSSHKENQPQHF	TGTGCCACCAGCAGCCACAAGGAGAATCAGCCCCAGCATTTT
.	TRBV4-2	few	TRBJ1-5	CASSGGVGSGQPQHF	TGTGCCAGCAGCGGGGGAGTGGGGAGCGGTCAGCCCCAGCATTTT
.	TRBV15	.	TRBJ2-2	CATKFGGTPNTGELFF	TGTGCCACCAAGTTCGGTGGGACCCCGAACACCGGGGAGCTGTTTTTT
.	TRBV19	.	TRBJ1-1	CASSIIREAEAFF	TGTGCCAGTAGTATTATCCGGGAAGCTGAAGCTTTCTTT
.	TRBV24-1	.	TRBJ2-1	CATSDLGGYGYNEQFF	TGTGCCACCAGTGACTTGGGCGGCTATGGCTACAATGAGCAGTTCTTC
.	TRBV24-1	many	TRBJ1-2	CATGSQGGYTF	TGTGCCACCGGCTCCCAAGGGGGCTACACCTTC
.	TRBV20-1	few	TRBJ1-1	CSASGGSINTEAFF	TGCAGTGCTAGCGGGGGGTCCATTAACACTGAAGCTTTCTTT
.	TRBV2	.	TRBJ1-4	CASSEDQGSYEKLFF	TGTGCCAGCAGTGAAGACCAGGGGAGTTACGAAAAACTGTTTTTT
TRBD1	TRBV20-1	.	TRBJ2-7	CSASDYHRGSGEQYF	TGCAGTGCCTCAGATTATCACAGGGGGTCTGGAGAGCAGTACTTC
TRBD1	TRBV10-3	.	TRBJ1-6	CATKGDRLGSPLHF	TGTGCCACCAAGGGGGACAGGCTTGGATCACCCCTCCACTTT
.	TRBV29-1	many	TRBJ1-2	CSVAPRGYGYTF	TGCAGCGTTGCGCCCCGGGGATATGGCTACACCTTC
TRBD2	TRBV7-9	.	TRBJ2-2	CASSLALAGATGELFF	TGTGCCAGCAGCCTTGCACTAGCGGGAGCCACCGGGGAGCTGTTTTTT
.	TRBV20-1	.	TRBJ2-7	CSAGAGIPYEQYF	TGCAGTGCTGGGGCGGGGATTCCCTACGAGCAGTACTTC
.	TRBV7-2	few	TRBJ1-3	CASGETYSGNTIYF	TGTGCCAGTGGGGAGACCTACTCTGGAAACACCATATATTTT
.	TRBV25-1	.	TRBJ2-2	CASSHLADGELFF	TGTGCCAGCAGCCACCTCGCCGACGGGGAGCTGTTTTTT
.	TRBV9	.	TRBJ1-2	CASSASGGSGYGYTF	TGTGCCAGCAGCGCCTCGGGGGGGTCGGGCTATGGCTACACCTTC
.	TRBV29-1	few	TRBJ1-2	CSFGFGQSHVRDGYTF	TGCAGCTTCGGGTTCGGACAGTCTCATGTGAGGGATGGCTACACCTTC
.	TRBV15	.	TRBJ1-2	CATSVEVGWVGGYTF	TGTGCCACCAGCGTTGAAGTTGGATGGGTAGGAGGCTACACCTTC
.	TRBV7-2	many	TRBJ1-6	CASRQQGSPLHF	TGTGCCAGCAGACAACAGGGCTCACCCCTCCACTTT
TRBD1	TRBV2	many	TRBJ1-6	CASSFRDSNSPLHF	TGTGCCAGCAGCTTCCGGGACAGCAATTCACCCCTCCACTTT
.	TRBV12-3/TRBV12-4	.	TRBJ1-1	CASIQQGLNTEAFF	TGTGCCAGCATACAACAGGGCTTGAACACTGAAGCTTTCTTT
.	TRBV10-2	.	TRBJ1-6	CASKEGSPSPLHF	TGCGCCAGCAAGGAGGGCAGCCCTTCACCCCTCCACTTT
.	TRBV6-5	once	TRBJ2-3	CASSYRLVTDTQYF	TGTGCCAGCAGTTACCGACTAGTGACAGATACGCAGTATTTT
TRBD1	TRBV10-3	.	TRBJ1-1	CASRTRDSLNTEAFF	TGTGCCAGCAGGACCCGGGACAGCTTGAACACTGAAGCTTTCTTT
.	TRBV19	few	TRBJ2-7	CASRRAGVYEQYF	TGTGCCAGTAGAAGGGCTGGGGTCTACGAGCAGTACTTC
TRBD2	TRBV10-3	many	TRBJ2-7	CAISPQGSGTYEQYF	TGTGCCATCAGTCCACAGGGTAGCGGGACCTACGAGCAGTACTTC
.	TRBV7-2	.	TRBJ1-4	CASSFTGAQEKLFF	TGTGCCAGCAGCTTTACTGGGGCACAAGAAAAACTGTTTTTT
.	TRBV2	many	TRBJ2-5	CASQIDVGQQETQYF	TGTGCCAGCCAAATCGACGTAGGACAGCAAGAGACCCAGTACTTC
TRBD1	TRBV24-1	.	TRBJ2-5	CATSETRTGIGETQYF	TGTGCCACCAGTGAAACACGGACAGGGATAGGAGAGACCCAGTACTTC
.	TRBV2	.	TRBJ2-5	CASSQEILETQYF	TGTGCCAGCAGCCAAGAGATCTTAGAGACCCAGTACTTC
TRBD1	TRBV29-1	many	TRBJ2-7	CSVEVSQGGGEQYF	TGCAGCGTTGAAGTATCACAGGGGGGAGGCGAGCAGTACTTC
TRBD1	TRBV6-5	few	TRBJ2-2	CASSYGTANTGELFF	TGTGCCAGCAGTTACGGGACAGCGAACACCGGGGAGCTGTTTTTT
.	TRBV7-6	.	TRBJ2-7	CASSLGTDAYEQYF	TGCGCCAGCAGCCTCGGGACCGATGCCTACGAGCAGTACTTC
.	TRBV24-1	once	TRBJ1-2	CATSDRGKGGYTF	TGTGCCACGAGTGATAGGGGGAAAGGTGGCTACACCTTC
.	TRBV3-1	.	TRBJ1-1	CASRDVNTEAFF	TGTGCCAGCCGGGACGTGAACACTGAAGCTTTCTTT
.	TRBV10-3	.	TRBJ2-7	CAIGTGTNSYEQYF	TGTGCCATCGGGACCGGCACAAACTCCTACGAGCAGTACTTC
TRBD1	TRBV7-6	.	TRBJ2-7	CASSLDRLYEQYF	TGTGCCAGCAGCCTGGACAGGCTCTACGAGCAGTACTTC